This T cell receptor (beta chain) was obtained from a study of identical twins (dated by TCRdb to 2016 to 2017). Some background on the complete study: To test whether fetal clonotypes persist, the study used deep sequencing on TCR alpha and beta repertoires from monozygotic twins, unrelated adults of various ages, and cord blood. To rule out contamination, the twin experiments were replicated at different times with different library preparation protocols.

Only healthy Caucasian donors were included. Three pairs of female monozygotic twins, all aged roughly 18 to 29 years, were included in the twin cohort. CD4+ and CD8+ T cell populations were isolated with positive isolation kits from Invitrogen. The library came from 5' RACE. Sequencing relied on an Illumina HiSeq 2000. Template switching introduced a universal primer binding site; the final cDNA contained a unique molecular identifier, enabling accurate counting of TCR cDNA molecules. Specific primers in the conserved constant-segment region were used to synthesize first-strand cDNA for the TCR alpha and beta chains. To control for contamination, each cDNA library was double barcoded with a SMART-Mk sample barcode plus Illumina barcodes. TruSeq adapter sequences and Illumina sample barcodes were added in two successive PCR steps. The TCR alpha and beta cDNA libraries were sequenced on the Illumina HiSeq platform using custom primers. The paper's processing steps were these. Unique molecular identifiers were extracted from raw reads with MiGEC, and CDR3 positions were determined with MiXCR. For each individual, recombination models were inferred using an EM algorithm with the repgenHMM and IGoR tools. Shared clonotype analysis was performed with the tcR package in R, normalizing sharing by the product of cloneset sizes. To study raw recombination free of thymic and clonal selection effects, out-of-frame nonproductive sequences were analyzed. In TCRdb, the public reads were trimmed at Q25 with fastp and aligned with MiXCR, with productive beta chains retained. Rows merge per CDR3 protein into single entries with the most common DNA and genes. The V and J calls and clone size come from TCRdb's table, not from the authors' own analysis. The sample table holds hundreds of thousands of distinct CDR3 sequences, of which more than 8% were seen once. The ten most abundant clones make up about 7.1% of the sample.

CDR1 and CDR2, looked up from the germline V gene, are SQVTM and ANQGSEA. V is pruned by 1 base and J by 3 bases, leaving 1 base of the junction without a gene match. The CDR3 covers 14 residues, taking in both the cysteine and the phenylalanine. The retained sequence is limited to the CDR3, 42 bases, with the frame set at the first base. Study-level results and caveats: Compared with coincidental sharing between unrelated individuals, out-of-frame TCR alpha sequences shared between twins showed an excess of sequences with low generation probability. Because the same donors could not be followed over many years, conclusions were based on cross-sectional statistical analysis. Abundant cord blood beta clonotypes carried fewer insertions; young adult naive repertoires showed a weaker similar trend, while memory repertoires showed none. Zero-insertion analyses could be partly confounded by invariant T cells such as MAIT and iNKT, though diverse VJ usage argued against such confounding for most clonotypes. In beta out-of-frame sequences, excess twin sharing was weaker, because having fewer shared sequences lowered the signal-to-noise ratio. Recombination models systematically underestimated out-of-frame TCR alpha sharing in monozygotic twins but agreed with sharing between unrelated individuals.

This clonotype was observed a few times. Which antigen it targets is not known. No base qualities exist here, and no much larger clone lies one base off it. Another study also made use of these data, one on yellow fever vaccine responses in identical twins. The second study's paper adds: The authors reported that the T cell response to vaccination in identical twins appeared partly convergent and partly personalized. The study precisely tracked vaccine-responding T cell clones in identical twins.

Material for sequencing was CD8+ T cells sorted from blood. The chain is assembled from TRBV29-1 and TRBJ2-1; 9 bases in between match TRBD1. This TCR was sampled from a woman in her late teens or twenties in good health. The nucleotides read TGCAGCGTTGAAGGGGACAGGGACTACAATGAGCAGTTCTTC. It encodes CSVEGDRDYNEQFF.